This T cell receptor beta chain was documented in a study of cytomegalovirus exposure and HLA in healthy donors. Germline CDR1 MNHEY, CDR2 SMNVEV (reference sequence). CDR3 length: 11 residues. PCR involved 60 Vbeta and 13 Jbeta primers. TCRdb's copy holds only in-frame clones and misses some; the assay was immunoSEQ multiplex PCR. This sample contains more than 85,000 clones. Of note for this clone: At one end, the junction sequence differs from germline, possibly due to a read error.

The TCR comes from a girl aged 5 to 17 in good health and CMV-seropositive. Sequencing was done on a sample of PBMCs. The chain couples TRBV27 to TRBJ2-7; D is possibly TRBD1 (5 bases). The CDR3 nucleotides are TGTGCCAGCAGTGCATGGGGCGAGCCGTACTTC. Protein product: CASSAWGEPYF.